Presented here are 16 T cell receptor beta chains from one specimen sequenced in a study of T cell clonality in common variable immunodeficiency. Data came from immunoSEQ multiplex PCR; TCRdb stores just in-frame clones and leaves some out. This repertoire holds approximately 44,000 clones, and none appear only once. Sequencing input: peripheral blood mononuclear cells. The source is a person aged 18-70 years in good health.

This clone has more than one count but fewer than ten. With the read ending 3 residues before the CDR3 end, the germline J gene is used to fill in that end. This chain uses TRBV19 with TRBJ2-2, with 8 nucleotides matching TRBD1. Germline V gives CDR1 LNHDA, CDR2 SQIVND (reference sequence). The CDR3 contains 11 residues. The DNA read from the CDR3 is TGTGCTGCAGGGGGCCTGGGGGAG. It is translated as CAAGGLGE. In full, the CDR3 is CAAGGLGELFF.

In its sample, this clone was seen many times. The part of the CDR3 DNA that was read is TGTGCCAGTACAGAGACGCTAGCGGATACG. It specifies CASTETLADT. The full CDR3 sequence reads CASTETLADTQYF. The chain joins TRBV19 to TRBJ2-3, with D possibly TRBD2 on 6 matching bases. The read halts 3 residues ahead of the CDR3 end, with the missing end drawn from the germline J gene. Germline CDR1 is LNHDA and CDR2 is SQIVND (reference sequence). This CDR3 is built from 13 residues. The V end was cut by 7 bases, the J end by 6 bases, with 14 bases between.

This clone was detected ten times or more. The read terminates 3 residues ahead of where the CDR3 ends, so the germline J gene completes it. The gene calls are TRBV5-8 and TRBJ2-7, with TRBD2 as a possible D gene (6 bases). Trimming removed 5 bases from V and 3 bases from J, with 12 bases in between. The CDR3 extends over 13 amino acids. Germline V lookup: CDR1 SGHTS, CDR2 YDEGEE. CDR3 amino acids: CASRWRGGYEQYF. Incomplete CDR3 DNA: TGTGCCAGCAGGTGGAGGGGAGGCTACGAG.

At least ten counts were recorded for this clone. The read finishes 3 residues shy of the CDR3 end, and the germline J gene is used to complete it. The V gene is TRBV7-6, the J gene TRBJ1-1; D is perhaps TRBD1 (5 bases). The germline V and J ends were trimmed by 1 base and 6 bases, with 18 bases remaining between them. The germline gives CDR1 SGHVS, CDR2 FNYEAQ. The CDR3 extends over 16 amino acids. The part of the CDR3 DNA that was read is TGTGCCAGCAGCTTAGGAAGCTCAGGGTATTGGGCTGAA. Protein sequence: CASSLGSSGYWAE. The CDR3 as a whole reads CASSLGSSGYWAEAFF. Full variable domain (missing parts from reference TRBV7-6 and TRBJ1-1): GAGVSQSPRYKVTKRGQDVALRCDPISGHVSLYWYRQALGQGPEFLTYFNYEAQQDKSGLPNDRFSAERPEGSISTLTIQRTEQRDSAMYRCASSLGSSGYWAEAFFGQGTRLTVV.

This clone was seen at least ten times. This CDR3 reads CASGTSGSGANVLTF. The covered CDR3 bases are TGTGCCAGCGGGACTAGCGGCTCTGGGGCCAACGTC. The gene calls are TRBV12-3 or TRBV12-4 and TRBJ2-6; 11 nucleotides match TRBD2. Read sequence stops 3 residues before the CDR3 end, and the germline J gene provides the missing end. With 8 bases clipped from V and 0 bases from J, the junction kept 0 bases outside the gene matches. This CDR3 has 15 amino acids.

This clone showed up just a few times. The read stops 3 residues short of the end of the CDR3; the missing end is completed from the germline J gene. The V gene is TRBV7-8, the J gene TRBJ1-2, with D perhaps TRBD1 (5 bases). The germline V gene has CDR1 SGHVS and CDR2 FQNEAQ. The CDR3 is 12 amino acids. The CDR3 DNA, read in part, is TGTGCCAGCACTAGCGGGAGGGACGAC. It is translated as CASTSGRDD. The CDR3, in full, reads CASTSGRDDYTF.

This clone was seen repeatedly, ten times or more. CDR3 DNA, as far as it was read: TGTGCCAGCAGTTTAGAACTATACAATGAG. Translating gives CASSLELYNE. Given in full, the CDR3 is CASSLELYNEQFF. This chain links TRBV12-3 or TRBV12-4 with TRBJ2-1; unclear D gene. The read terminates 3 residues before the CDR3 end, so the remaining end is supplied by the germline J gene. V dropped 1 base and J dropped 4 bases, with 5 bases sitting between them. CDR3 length: 13 amino acids.

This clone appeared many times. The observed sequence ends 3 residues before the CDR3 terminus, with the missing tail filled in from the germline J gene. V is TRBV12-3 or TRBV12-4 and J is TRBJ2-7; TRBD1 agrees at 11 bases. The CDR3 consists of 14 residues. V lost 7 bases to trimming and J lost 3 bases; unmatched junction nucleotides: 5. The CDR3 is CASTPGTGGYEQYF. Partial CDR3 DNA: TGTGCCAGCACCCCCGGGACAGGGGGCTACGAG.

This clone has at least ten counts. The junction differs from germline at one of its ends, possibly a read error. The covered CDR3 bases are TGTGCCAGCAGCGAAGGGACAGGGGGATACACCGGGGAG. Its protein product is CASSEGTGGYTGE. The whole CDR3 sequence is CASSEGTGGYTGELFF. The gene calls are TRBV2 and TRBJ2-2, with TRBD1 identical over 11 bases. The read terminates 3 residues before the CDR3 end, so the remaining end is supplied by the germline J gene. CDR1 SNHLY and CDR2 FYNNEI come from the germline V gene. The CDR3 is made up of 16 amino acids.

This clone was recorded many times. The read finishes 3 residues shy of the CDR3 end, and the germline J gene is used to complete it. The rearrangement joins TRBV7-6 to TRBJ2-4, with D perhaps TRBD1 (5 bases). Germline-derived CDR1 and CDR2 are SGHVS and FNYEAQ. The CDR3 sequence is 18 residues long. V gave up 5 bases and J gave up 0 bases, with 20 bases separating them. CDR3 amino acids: CASSDRTPGSLAKNIQYF. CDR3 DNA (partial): TGTGCCAGCAGCGATCGGACACCCGGATCGCTAGCCAAAAACATT.

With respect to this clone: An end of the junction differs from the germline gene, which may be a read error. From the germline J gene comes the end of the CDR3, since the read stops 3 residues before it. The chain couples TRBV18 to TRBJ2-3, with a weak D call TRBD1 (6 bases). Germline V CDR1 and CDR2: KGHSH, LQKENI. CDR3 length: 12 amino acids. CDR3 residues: CASFGTTDAQYF. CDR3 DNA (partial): TGTGCCAGCTTCGGGACAACAGATGCG.

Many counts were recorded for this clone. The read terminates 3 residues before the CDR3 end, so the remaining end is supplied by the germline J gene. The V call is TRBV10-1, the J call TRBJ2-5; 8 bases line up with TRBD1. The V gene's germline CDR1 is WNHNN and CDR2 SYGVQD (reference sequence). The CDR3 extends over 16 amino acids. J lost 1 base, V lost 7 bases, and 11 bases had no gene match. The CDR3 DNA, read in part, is TGCGCCAGCACCCTATGGACAGGGCATCCCCAAGAGACC. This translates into CASTLWTGHPQET. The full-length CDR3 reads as CASTLWTGHPQETQYF.

CDR3 DNA, as far as it was read: TGTGCCAGCAGTGCGACAGTGTTCCAAGAGACG. It codes for CASSATVFQET. The whole CDR3 sequence is CASSATVFQETQYF. J is TRBJ2-3 and V is TRBV6-1, with D perhaps matching TRBD1 (5 bases). The read ends 3 residues early relative to the CDR3; the germline J gene fills the gap. Per the germline V gene, CDR1 is MNHNS and CDR2 is SASEGT. The CDR3 length is 14 residues.

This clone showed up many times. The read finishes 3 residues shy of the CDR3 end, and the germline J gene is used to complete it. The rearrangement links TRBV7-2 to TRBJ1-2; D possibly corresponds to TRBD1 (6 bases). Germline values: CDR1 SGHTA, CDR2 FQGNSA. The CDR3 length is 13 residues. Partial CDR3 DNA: TGTGCCAGCAGCTCCAGGGGTGCGGGAGGC. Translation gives CASSSRGAGG. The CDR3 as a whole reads CASSSRGAGGYTF. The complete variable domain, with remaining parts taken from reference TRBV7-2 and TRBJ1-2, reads GAGVSQSPSNKVTEKGKDVELRCDPISGHTALYWYRQSLGQGLEFLIYFQGNSAPDKSGLPSDRFSAERTGGSVSTLTIQRTQQEDSAVYLCASSSRGAGGYTFGSGTRLTVV.

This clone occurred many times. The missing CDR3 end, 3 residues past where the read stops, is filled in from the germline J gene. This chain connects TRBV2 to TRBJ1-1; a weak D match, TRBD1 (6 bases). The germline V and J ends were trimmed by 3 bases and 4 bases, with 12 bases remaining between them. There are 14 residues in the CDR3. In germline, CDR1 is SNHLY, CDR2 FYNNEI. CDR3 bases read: TGTGCCAGCAGTGACCCAGGGGAGGCCACTGAA. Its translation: CASSDPGEATE. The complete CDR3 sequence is CASSDPGEATEAFF.

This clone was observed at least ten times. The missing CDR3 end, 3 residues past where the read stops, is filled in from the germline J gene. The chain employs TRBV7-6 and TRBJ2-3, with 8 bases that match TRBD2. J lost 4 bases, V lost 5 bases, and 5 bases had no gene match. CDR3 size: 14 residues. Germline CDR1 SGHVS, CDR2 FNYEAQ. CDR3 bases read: TGTGCCAGCAGCCGCGGGACTAGTGCAGATACG. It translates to CASSRGTSADT. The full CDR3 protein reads CASSRGTSADTQYF.